The 8 T cell receptor beta chains below all came from one sample that was sequenced in a study of T cell responses to AZD1222 COVID-19 vaccine. Generated by immunoSEQ multiplex PCR, the TCRdb table keeps only in-frame clones and is missing some. Of tens of thousands of clones listed, around 87% are singletons. The material sequenced was peripheral blood, taken on day 0 of AZD1222 vaccination. The source of these receptors is an adult in good health.

This clone was counted between two and nine times. The genes are TRBV7-6 and TRBJ2-1; D possibly corresponds to TRBD1 (5 bases). This CDR3 has 11 residues. V shed 4 bases and J shed 7 bases, with 5 bases lying between them. From germline, CDR1 is SGHVS and CDR2 FNYEAQ. This CDR3 reads CASSSGNEQFF. The CDR3 nucleotides are TGTGCCAGCAGCTCAGGGAATGAGCAGTTCTTC.

The genes are TRBV5-1 and TRBJ2-1, with 11 bases fitting TRBD2. CDR3 length: 15 amino acids. Germline V lookup: CDR1 SGHRS, CDR2 YFSETQ. V shed 1 base and J 6 bases; nucleotides not matched to a gene: 3. CDR3 in amino acids: CASSLYGLAGNEQFF. The CDR3 DNA sequence: TGCGCCAGCAGCTTGTACGGACTAGCGGGCAATGAGCAGTTCTTC.

The chain uses TRBV28 and TRBJ2-7; 10 bases agree with TRBD1. V was pared by 11 bases and J by 4 bases, with 14 bases of the junction left unmatched. The CDR3 has 15 residues. Germline lookup yields CDR1 MDHEN and CDR2 SYDVKM. The CDR3 region is CAGSSFGTGDYEQYF. CDR3 nucleotides: TGTGCCGGGTCATCGTTCGGGACAGGGGATTACGAGCAGTACTTC. The entire variable domain, with the rest obtained from reference TRBV28 and TRBJ2-7, is as follows: DVKVTQSSRYLVKRTGEKVFLECVQDMDHENMFWYRQDPGLGLRLIYFSYDVKMKEKGDIPEGYSVSREKKERFSLILESASTNQTSMYLCAGSSFGTGDYEQYFGPGTRLTVT.

The V call is TRBV3-1 (or the pseudogene TRBV3-2), the J call TRBJ2-3, with D maybe TRBD2 (5 bases). This CDR3 has 13 residues. From germline, CDR1 is LGHDT and CDR2 YNNKEL (reference sequence). V dropped 2 bases and J dropped 8 bases, with 11 bases sitting between them. CDR3 amino acids: CASSQSSEGTQYF. CDR3 DNA: TGTGCCAGCAGCCAAAGTAGCGAAGGTACGCAGTATTTT.

This sequence joins TRBV29-1 and TRBJ1-2; D might be TRBD1 (5 bases). The CDR3 totals 12 residues. The V end lost 4 bases, the J end lost 7 bases, and 13 bases lay between the germline ends. Germline CDR1 reads SQVTM; CDR2 reads ANQGSEA. The chain's CDR3 is CSVGDGFFGYTF. The CDR3 DNA reads TGCAGCGTTGGGGACGGTTTCTTTGGCTACACCTTC.

The chain couples TRBV27 to TRBJ2-3; D unclear. CDR1 is MNHEY, CDR2 SMNVEV, per germline (reference sequence). Trimming took 2 bases from V and 2 from J, leaving 8 bases between them. The CDR3 is made up of 14 amino acids. The CDR3 DNA is TGTGCCAGCAGTTTAGAGTTAAACACAGATACGCAGTATTTT. This sequence encodes CASSLELNTDTQYF.

As DNA, the CDR3 is TGTGCCAGCAGTTACGGGGGCAGGATGAACACTGAAGCTTTCTTT. As protein: CASSYGGRMNTEAFF. This rearrangement joins TRBV6-6 to TRBJ1-1; perhaps TRBD1 as D (6 bases). The CDR3 extends over 15 amino acids. Trimming took 2 bases from V and 0 from J, leaving 10 bases between them. From germline, CDR1 is MNHNY and CDR2 SVGAGI (reference sequence).

CDR3 region: CASSIPASGVSTDTQYF. CDR3 coding DNA: TGTGCCAGTAGTATTCCAGCTAGCGGGGTTAGCACAGATACGCAGTATTTT. The chain employs TRBV19 and TRBJ2-3, with 9 bases aligning to TRBD2. The ends lost 3 bases at V and 0 bases at J; junction bases unmatched: 7. CDR3 length: 17 residues. Germline values: CDR1 LNHDA, CDR2 SQIVND (reference sequence). Supplemented by reference TRBV19 and TRBJ2-3, the full variable domain reads DGGITQSPKYLFRKEGQNVTLSCEQNLNHDAMYWYRQDPGQGLRLIYYSQIVNDFQKGDIAEGYSVSREKKESFPLTVTSAQKNPTAFYLCASSIPASGVSTDTQYFGPGTRLTVL.